A selection of T cell receptor beta chains follows, all from one sample in a study of T cells in Graves' hyperthyroidism and ophthalmopathy. TCRdb recomputed calls from the multiplex PCR reads with MiXCR, one row per CDR3 protein. There are around 660,000 distinct CDR3 sequences in the sample; about 45% occur only once, and 6.5% to 9% lies in the top ten. Sequencing input: peripheral blood or thyroid tissue (not recorded which). These receptors all stem from an adult man with Graves' disease, either hyperthyroidism or ophthalmopathy (not recorded which). CDR3s include the opening cysteine and the closing phenylalanine or tryptophan. Each record gives: CDR3 protein, V gene.

CASSRGTSAKETQYF | TRBV6-5
CASSSKTGTYGYTF | TRBV5-1
CASSLGYSRGLHF | TRBV13
CASSLSGTDTQYF | TRBV7-7
CASSHRLAGEETQYF | TRBV11-2
CATTPYGLAQETQYF | TRBV4-1
CASSHRGWVLHF | TRBV12-3/TRBV12-4
CSARVVESAVEQYF | TRBV20-1
CASSEDSHSPLHF | TRBV2
CASSLGGISLYGYTF | TRBV7-2
CASSQVSSQASYEQYF | TRBV7-8